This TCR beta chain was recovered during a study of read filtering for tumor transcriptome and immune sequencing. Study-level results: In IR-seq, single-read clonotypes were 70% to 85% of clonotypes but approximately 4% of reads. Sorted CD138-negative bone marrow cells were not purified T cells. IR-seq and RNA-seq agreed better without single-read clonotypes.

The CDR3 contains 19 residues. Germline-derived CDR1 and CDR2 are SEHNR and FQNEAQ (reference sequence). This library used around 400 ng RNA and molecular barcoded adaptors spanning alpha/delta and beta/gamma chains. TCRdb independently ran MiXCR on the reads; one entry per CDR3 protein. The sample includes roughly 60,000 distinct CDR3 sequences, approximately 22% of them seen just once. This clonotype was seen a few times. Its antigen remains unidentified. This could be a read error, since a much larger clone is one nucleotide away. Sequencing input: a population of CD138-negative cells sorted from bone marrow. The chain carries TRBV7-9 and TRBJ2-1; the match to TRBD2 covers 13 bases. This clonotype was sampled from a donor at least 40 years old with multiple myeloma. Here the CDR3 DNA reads TGTGCCAGCAGCGCGGGACTAGCGGGACGACATAAGGGCTACAATGGGCAGTTCTTC. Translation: CASSAGLAGRHKGYNGQFF.